This entry concerns a single T cell receptor beta chain. CDR1 is SGHNT and CDR2 is YENEEA in the germline V gene. The CDR3 runs 15 residues. Trimming removed 4 bases from V and 0 bases from J, with 11 bases in between. The data were obtained in a study of T cells in localized non-small cell lung cancer. Data came from immunoSEQ multiplex PCR; TCRdb stores just in-frame clones and leaves some out. The top ten clones hold 3.8% of a sample with fewer than 10,000 clones, around two fifths of them seen once. The specimen comprised lymph node tissue, sampled before any cancer treatment. J is TRBJ2-3 and V is TRBV11-3; D remains ambiguous. This clonotype was obtained from a woman aged 35 to 70 with stage I lung adenocarcinoma. The CDR3 region has the DNA TGTGCCAGCAGCTCCTCCCCAGGTAGCACAGATACGCAGTATTTT. Protein sequence: CASSSSPGSTDTQYF.